The next 9 T cell receptor beta chains were all read from a single sample in a study of T cells after yellow fever vaccination. Each CDR3 protein gets one entry after TCRdb re-called the 5' RACE reads with MiXCR. The sample records about 320,000 distinct CDR3 sequences, about 10% being singletons. The source was CD4+ T cells sorted from PBMCs, collected 45 days after the yellow fever booster vaccination. These TCRs come from a man aged 18 to 35 who received the YFV17D yellow fever vaccine.

This clonotype was seen repeatedly, ten times or more. The chain carries TRBV30 and TRBJ1-5, with 7 nucleotides matching TRBD1. The J segment lost 9 bases and the V segment lost 1 base, leaving 6 bases of the junction unmatched. Germline CDR1 is GTSNPN and CDR2 is SVGIG (reference sequence). The CDR3 loop spans 13 amino acids. This CDR3 reads CAWSGQGDRPQHF. The CDR3 DNA reads as TGTGCCTGGAGTGGACAGGGAGATAGGCCCCAGCATTTT.

The chain recombines TRBV29-1 with TRBJ2-3; TRBD2 aligns across 7 bases. Germline CDR1 is SQVTM and CDR2 is ANQGSEA. The CDR3 has 14 amino acids. V shed 5 bases, J shed 3 bases, and the junction held 8 bases outside the gene matches. The CDR3 spells CSVMERLATDTQYF. The CDR3 DNA sequence: TGCAGCGTTATGGAACGACTAGCAACAGATACGCAGTATTTT.

This clonotype was seen only a few times. The chain carries TRBV7-2 and TRBJ2-5; 9 bases fit TRBD2. V lost 3 bases to trimming and J lost 0 bases; unmatched junction nucleotides: 5. This CDR3 is 16 amino acids long. The germline CDR1 and CDR2 sequences are SGHTA and FQGNSA. CDR3 sequence reads: CASSFSSGVYQETQYF. The CDR3 nucleotides are TGTGCCAGCAGCTTCTCTAGCGGGGTGTACCAAGAGACCCAGTACTTC.

This clonotype was found many times. This chain connects TRBV18 to TRBJ2-5, with a possible D match to TRBD1 (7 bases). V was shortened by 8 bases and J by 5 bases, with 15 bases between the two germline ends. From germline, CDR1 is KGHSH and CDR2 LQKENI. The CDR3 covers 13 residues. Here the CDR3 DNA reads TGTGCCAGCAGCTTACAGGGGAGGGAGACCCAGTACTTC. It yields the protein CASSLQGRETQYF.

The chain links TRBV9 to TRBJ2-3, with TRBD2 identical over 8 bases. CDR1 and CDR2 from the germline V gene are SGDLS and YYNGEE. The CDR3 spans 17 residues. The V segment lost 3 bases and the J segment 1 base; nucleotides outside the gene matches: 10. The CDR3 sequence: CASSALRGGPGTDTQYF. CDR3 DNA: TGTGCCAGCAGCGCCCTCCGGGGGGGCCCGGGCACAGATACGCAGTATTTT.

This clonotype was counted many times. V is TRBV4-1 and J is TRBJ2-3; 12 bases match TRBD1. V lost 6 bases, J lost 5 bases, and 6 bases stayed unmatched. The CDR3 is 15 residues long. In germline, CDR1 is MGHRA, CDR2 YSYEKL. As DNA, the CDR3 is TGCGCCAGCAGAAGGGACAGGGGGCTTGGAGATACGCAGTATTTT. This codes for CASRRDRGLGDTQYF.

This clonotype was observed a few times. The genes are TRBV5-6 and TRBJ1-2; 9 bases fit TRBD1. There are 16 residues in the CDR3. Germline V gene data show CDR1 as SGHDT and CDR2 as YYEEEE. V shed 4 bases, J shed 3 bases, and the junction held 10 bases outside the gene matches. The CDR3 bases are TGTGCCAGCAGCCAGGACAGGGGAACATCCTACTATGGCTACACCTTC. It yields the protein CASSQDRGTSYYGYTF.

The rearrangement links TRBV20-1 to TRBJ1-2, with D perhaps TRBD1 (6 bases). Germline V gene sequence: CDR1 DFQATT, CDR2 SNEGSKA (reference sequence). Trimming shortened V by 4 bases and J by 5 bases, and 11 bases separated the two germline ends. The CDR3 has 12 amino acids. As DNA, the CDR3 is TGCAGTGCTAAACAGGGCTGGTATGGCTACACCTTC. As protein: CSAKQGWYGYTF.

A few counts support this clonotype. The V gene is TRBV5-1, the J gene TRBJ2-7, with D tentatively TRBD1 or TRBD2 (5 bases each). Deletions cut 4 bases from V and 4 bases from J, with 9 bases between. The length of the CDR3 is 12 residues. From germline, CDR1 is SGHRS and CDR2 YFSETQ. The CDR3 nucleotides are TGCGCCAGCAGCCGGGGCTGGTACGAGCAGTACTTC. Its translation: CASSRGWYEQYF.